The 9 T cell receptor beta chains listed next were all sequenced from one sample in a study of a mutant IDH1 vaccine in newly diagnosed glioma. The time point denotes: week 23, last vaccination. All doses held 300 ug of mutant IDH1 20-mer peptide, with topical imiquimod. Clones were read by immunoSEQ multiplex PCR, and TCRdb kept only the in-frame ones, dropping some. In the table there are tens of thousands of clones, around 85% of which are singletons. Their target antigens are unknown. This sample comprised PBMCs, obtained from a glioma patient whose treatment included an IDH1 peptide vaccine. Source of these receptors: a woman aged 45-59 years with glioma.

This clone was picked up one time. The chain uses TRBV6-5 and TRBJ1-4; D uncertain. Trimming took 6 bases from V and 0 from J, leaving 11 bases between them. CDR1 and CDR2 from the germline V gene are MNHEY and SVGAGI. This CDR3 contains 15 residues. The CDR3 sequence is CASRQWESTNEKLFF. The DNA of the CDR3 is TGTGCCAGCAGACAATGGGAGTCAACTAATGAAAAACTGTTTTTT.

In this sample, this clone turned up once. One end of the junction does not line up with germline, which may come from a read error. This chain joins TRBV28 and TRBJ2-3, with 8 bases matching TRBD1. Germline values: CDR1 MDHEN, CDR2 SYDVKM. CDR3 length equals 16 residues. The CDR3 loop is CASSLWGPGGTYTQYF. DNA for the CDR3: TGTGCCAGCAGTTTATGGGGCCCAGGGGGCACATATACGCAGTATTTT.

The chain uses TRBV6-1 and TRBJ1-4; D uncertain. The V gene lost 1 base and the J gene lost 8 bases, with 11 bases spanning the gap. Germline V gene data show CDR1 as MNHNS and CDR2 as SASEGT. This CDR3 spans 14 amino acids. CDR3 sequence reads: CASSEVGSREKLFF. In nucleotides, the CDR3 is TGTGCCAGCAGTGAAGTGGGCAGCCGGGAAAAACTGTTTTTT.

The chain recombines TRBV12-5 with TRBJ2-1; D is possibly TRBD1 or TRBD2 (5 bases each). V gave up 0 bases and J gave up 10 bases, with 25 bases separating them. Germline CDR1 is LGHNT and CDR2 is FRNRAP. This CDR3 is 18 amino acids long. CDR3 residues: CASGLVLRGGGTQLEQFF. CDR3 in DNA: TGTGCTAGTGGTTTGGTATTAAGGGGTGGGGGTACACAATTAGAGCAGTTCTTC.

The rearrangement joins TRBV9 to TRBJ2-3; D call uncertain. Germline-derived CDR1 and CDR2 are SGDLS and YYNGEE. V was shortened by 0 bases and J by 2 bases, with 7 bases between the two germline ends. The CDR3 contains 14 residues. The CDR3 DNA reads TGTGCCAGCAGCGTAGTTTGGACCACAGATACGCAGTATTTT. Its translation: CASSVVWTTDTQYF.

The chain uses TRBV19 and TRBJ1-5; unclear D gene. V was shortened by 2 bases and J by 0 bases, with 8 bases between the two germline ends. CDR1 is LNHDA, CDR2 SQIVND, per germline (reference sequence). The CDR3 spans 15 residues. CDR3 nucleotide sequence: TGTGCCAGTAGTATACAGAGTTATAGCAATCAGCCCCAGCATTTT. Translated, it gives CASSIQSYSNQPQHF.

The CDR3 sequence is CASSHSGRVVDTQYF. The CDR3 DNA follows: TGTGCCAGCAGCCATAGCGGGAGGGTGGTAGATACGCAGTATTTT. This chain connects TRBV9 to TRBJ2-3, with 11 nucleotides matching TRBD2. Germline loops: CDR1 SGDLS, CDR2 YYNGEE. V lost 4 bases to trimming and J lost 5 bases; unmatched junction nucleotides: 6. The CDR3 totals 15 residues. Complete variable domain (other parts from reference TRBV9 and TRBJ2-3): DSGVTQTPKHLITATGQRVTLRCSPRSGDLSVYWYQQSLDQGLQFLIQYYNGEERAKGNILERFSAQQFPDLHSELNLSSLELGDSALYFCASSHSGRVVDTQYFGPGTRLTVL.

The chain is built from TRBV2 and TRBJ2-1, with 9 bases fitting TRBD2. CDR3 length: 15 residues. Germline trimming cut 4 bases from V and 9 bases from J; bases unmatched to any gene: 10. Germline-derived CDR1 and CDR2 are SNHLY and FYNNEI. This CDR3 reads CASSANSGRSFEQFF. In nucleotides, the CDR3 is TGTGCCAGCAGTGCTAATAGCGGGAGATCTTTTGAGCAGTTCTTC.

CDR3 in amino acids: CASTDSYEQYF. DNA of the CDR3: TGTGCCAGCACGGATAGCTACGAGCAGTACTTC. This chain joins TRBV28 and TRBJ2-7; D unresolved. The CDR3 is 11 residues long. The germline V gene has CDR1 MDHEN and CDR2 SYDVKM. Deletions cut 7 bases from V and 3 bases from J, with 7 bases between.